This T cell receptor beta chain was identified during a study of CD8+ T cells in alopecia areata. Findings of the study overall: Scalp specimens additionally yield sequences from normal skin's resident alphabeta T cells.

Treatment in this sample: oral pan-JAK inhibitor, 5-10 mg twice daily. Reverse transcribed after extraction, RNA yielded cDNA as the sequencing template. The repertoire was sequenced with immunoSEQ multiplex PCR; TCRdb's copy has only in-frame clones and lacks some. This sample has about 120,000 clones; approximately 59% occur once, and the top ten carry around 30%. This clone was recorded once. Antigen specificity is unknown. The ends were cut back, 2 bases at V and 6 bases at J, with 10 bases in the middle. CDR1 is MGHRA, CDR2 YSYEKL, per germline. CDR3 size: 13 residues. V and J are TRBV4-1 and TRBJ1-1; D is ambiguous. The TCR was taken from a human donor with alopecia areata. The specimen was CD8+ T cells sorted from blood, collected at week 4, from a patient treated with tofacitinib. As DNA, the CDR3 is TGCGCCAGCAGCCAATTTGTCGGCGCTGAAGCTTTCTTT. Translation: CASSQFVGAEAFF.